A single sample is the source of the 10 T cell receptor beta chains below, sequenced in a study of T cells and copy number aberrations in small-cell lung cancer. The repertoire was sequenced with immunoSEQ multiplex PCR; TCRdb's copy has only in-frame clones and lacks some. Its table records more than 75 clones. Sequenced: tumor tissue. These receptors were taken from a woman between 70 and 85 years old with small cell lung cancer.

The chain recombines TRBV30 with TRBJ1-1; D remains unclear. The CDR3 contains 12 residues. The V and J ends lost 1 base and 5 bases respectively, with 8 bases between them. CDR1 is GTSNPN and CDR2 is SVGIG in the germline V gene (reference sequence). The CDR3, as DNA: TGTGCCTGGAGTGCGGGGTGGACTGAAGCTTTCTTT. It is translated as CAWSAGWTEAFF.

The chain combines TRBV5-6 with TRBJ1-1; the D is unclear. The CDR3 has 13 amino acids. Germline CDR1 is SGHDT and CDR2 is YYEEEE. The V end lost 4 bases, the J end lost 1 base, and 8 bases lay between the germline ends. The chain's CDR3 is CASSEDTNTEAFF. Here the CDR3 DNA reads TGTGCCAGCAGCGAGGATACGAACACTGAAGCTTTCTTT.

The chain uses TRBV1 and TRBJ1-2. TRBV1 counts as a pseudogene. This CDR3 contains 15 residues. CDR3 in DNA: TGCACCAGCAGGAGGGTTGTGCGAAAGACCTATGGCTACACCTTC. Amino acid sequence: CTSRRVVRKTYGYTF.

This clone came up a few times. V and J are TRBV9 and TRBJ2-7, with a possible D match to TRBD2 (6 bases). Deletions cut 0 bases from V and 0 bases from J, with 13 bases between. CDR3 length: 16 amino acids. Germline V gives CDR1 SGDLS, CDR2 YYNGEE. CDR3 sequence: CASSVGGGGISYEQYF. DNA of the CDR3: TGTGCCAGCAGCGTAGGGGGTGGAGGGATCTCCTACGAGCAGTACTTC.

The V gene is TRBV6-6, the J gene TRBJ1-1, with D possibly TRBD1 on 5 matching bases. The CDR3 spans 16 residues. Germline-derived CDR1 and CDR2 are MNHNY and SVGAGI (reference sequence). Between the trimmed V and J ends, which lost 6 bases and 2 bases, there was a span of 19 bases. The CDR3 DNA sequence: TGTGCCAGCAGCCGTTTCTCCGGGACGCAAAACACTGAAGCTTTCTTT. It yields the protein CASSRFSGTQNTEAFF.

The sample holds one count of this clone. V gene TRBV6-1 combines with J gene TRBJ1-1, with D possibly TRBD1 on 5 matching bases. This CDR3 spans 13 amino acids. V was cut by 2 bases and J by 1 base, with 5 bases left in between. Looked up from germline, CDR1 is MNHNS and CDR2 is SASEGT. The CDR3 is CASSETGNTEAFF. Here the CDR3 DNA reads TGTGCCAGCAGTGAAACAGGGAACACTGAAGCTTTCTTT.

This chain joins TRBV10-2 and TRBJ2-3, with TRBD2 identical over 15 bases. The CDR3 is made up of 15 amino acids. Germline CDR1 reads WSHSY; CDR2 reads SAAADI. J gave up 5 bases and V 6 bases, and 3 bases lay outside the gene matches. CDR3 DNA sequence: TGCGCCAGCAGATTGGGACTAGCGGGAGGAGATACGCAGTATTTT. It yields the protein CASRLGLAGGDTQYF.

Comment on this clone: The same CDR3 can be traced to other DNA sequences in this sample. This chain connects TRBV28 to TRBJ2-7; the match to TRBD2 covers 10 bases. CDR3 length: 14 amino acids. The germline V gene has CDR1 MDHEN and CDR2 SYDVKM. V was pared by 5 bases and J by 5 bases, with 6 bases of the junction left unmatched. Here the CDR3 DNA reads TGTGCCAGCAGTCGCCTAGCGGGAGTTCACGAGCAGTACTTC. It is translated as CASSRLAGVHEQYF. The whole variable domain, filled in from reference TRBV28 and TRBJ2-7, reads DVKVTQSSRYLVKRTGEKVFLECVQDMDHENMFWYRQDPGLGLRLIYFSYDVKMKEKGDIPEGYSVSREKKERFSLILESASTNQTSMYLCASSRLAGVHEQYFGPGTRLTVT.

The chain links TRBV30 to TRBJ1-2; D might be TRBD1 (6 bases). Trimming pared 1 base from V and 5 bases from J, leaving 14 bases between. Germline-derived CDR1 and CDR2 are GTSNPN and SVGIG (reference sequence). CDR3 size: 14 residues. In DNA form, the CDR3 reads TGTGCCTGGAGTGGTGGAGGGGGACGGTATGGCTACACCTTC. This encodes CAWSGGGGRYGYTF.

The chain carries TRBV30 and TRBJ1-5; TRBD1 matches 10 bases. V shed 2 bases, J shed 4 bases, and the junction held 14 bases outside the gene matches. CDR3 length equals 18 residues. The germline V gene has CDR1 GTSNPN and CDR2 SVGIG (reference sequence). CDR3 amino acids: CAWSRQGALPNSNQPQHF. The DNA of the CDR3 is TGTGCCTGGAGTAGACAGGGGGCACTCCCTAACTCTAATCAGCCCCAGCATTTT.